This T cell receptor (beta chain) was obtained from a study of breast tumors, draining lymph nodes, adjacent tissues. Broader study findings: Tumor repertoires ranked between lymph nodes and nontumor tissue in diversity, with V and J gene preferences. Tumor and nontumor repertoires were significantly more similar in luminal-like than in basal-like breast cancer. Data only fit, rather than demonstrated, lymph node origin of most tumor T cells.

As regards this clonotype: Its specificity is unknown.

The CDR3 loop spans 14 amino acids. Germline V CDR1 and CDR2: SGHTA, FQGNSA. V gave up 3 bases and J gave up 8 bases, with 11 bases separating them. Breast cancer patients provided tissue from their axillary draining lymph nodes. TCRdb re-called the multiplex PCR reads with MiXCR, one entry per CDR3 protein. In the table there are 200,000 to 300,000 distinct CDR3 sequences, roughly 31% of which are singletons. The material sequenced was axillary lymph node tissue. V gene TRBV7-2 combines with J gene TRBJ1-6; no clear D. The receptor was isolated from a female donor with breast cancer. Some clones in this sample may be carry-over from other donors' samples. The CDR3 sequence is CASSFGMGDSPLHF. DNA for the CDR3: TGTGCCAGCAGCTTTGGGATGGGAGATTCACCCCTCCACTTT.